Here is one T cell receptor beta chain with its context. It lacks a known antigen. Base qualities were left out, and no much larger clone turns up one base away. This record belongs to a study of T-cell memory formation after mild COVID-19 (dated by TCRdb to about 2021). With regard to the full study: Most TCR sequence clusters were specific to one of the two donors. In a couple of donors, T-cell clones that expanded and contracted after mild COVID-19 were followed by sequencing TCRalpha and TCRbeta repertoires longitudinally. The cohort was made up of two young adult volunteers, one female and one male, who were previously healthy.

The sample was run on an Illumina NovaSeq 6000. TCRalpha and TCRbeta cDNA libraries were built by 5'RACE with constant-segment primers, adding sample barcodes and unique molecular identifiers. Trizol reagent was used to extract RNA from every sample. Library amplification was performed in two PCR steps, and a second sample barcode and Illumina TruSeq adapters were introduced in the second step. The libraries were sequenced on an Illumina NovaSeq using 2 x 150 bp paired-end reads. Regarding the original processing steps: Demultiplexing of reads and collapsing into UMI-guided consensus sequences were performed with migec v1.2.7. Using mixcr v2.1.11, UMI consensuses were aligned to TRA and TRB V and J templates and then assembled into clonotypes. A clonotype was counted as expanded or contracted only when both edgeR and NoisET called the clonotype significant, with the noise models trained on biological replicates. For edgeR calls, the thresholds were a false discovery rate-adjusted p below 0.01 and a log2 fold-change of 1. As an exploratory analysis of dynamics, PCA with hierarchical clustering was applied to max-normalized trajectories of the 1000 most abundant clonotypes. The CD4 or CD8 phenotype of responding clones was assigned using the separately sequenced CD4+ and CD8+ repertoires. The raw public data were reprocessed by TCRdb itself: fastp quality trimming at Q25, MiXCR clonotype calling, in-frame beta chains only. Rows merge per CDR3 protein into single entries with the most common DNA and genes. Here the V and J calls rest on TCRdb's processing, not on the authors' analysis. This sample holds about 430,000 distinct CDR3 sequences; 20% to 25% were observed only once. The top ten constitute 8.5% to 10% of the sample.

The germline V end is reduced by 9 bases and the J end by 4 bases; junction bases left unmatched: 9. Measured from the cysteine to the phenylalanine, the CDR3 is 14 residues long. Kept here is only the CDR3 DNA, which spans 42 bases and is read in frame from base 1. Per the germline V gene (reference sequence), SGHNT is the CDR1 and YYREEE is the CDR2. Ficoll-Paque density gradient centrifugation was the method used to isolate PBMCs. What the study reported, not specific to this receptor: Clones that contracted from day 15 to 85 showed balanced CD4/CD8 phenotypes, whereas a second wave of clones that expanded from day 15 to 37 leaned towards CD4+. The detection of some responding clones in pre-infection memory suggests that pre-existing cross-reactive memory T cells joined the SARS-CoV-2 response. Contracting CD4+ clones were located mainly in the CM and EM memory subsets, whereas CD8+ clones were found to be enriched in EMRA. Only a couple of mild cases were covered in the study, and larger cohorts including severe cases with pre-infection samples were considered necessary. SARS-CoV-2 specificity was not confirmed for the second-wave clones peaking on day 37.

The rearrangement combines TRBV5-4 with TRBJ2-1; 8 of the junction bases match TRBD1. Sequencing used PBMCs or a T cell subset sorted from them (not recorded which). The TCR comes from an adult woman who had mild COVID-19 (a few samples of this study predate the infection). The sample titles of this study are shuffled in the database, so cell type and time point are left out; the donor was told from shared clones. The nucleotide sequence is TGTGCCACCCTCGACAGGGGACCTTACAATGAGCAGTTCTTC. Translated, it gives CATLDRGPYNEQFF.